This passage covers 2 T cell receptor beta chains from one sample sequenced in a study of shared T cell receptors in the human thymus. The repertoire was sequenced with immunoSEQ multiplex PCR; TCRdb's copy has only in-frame clones and lacks some. The sample lists about 380,000 clones, about 95% occurring once. Sequencing was done on a sample of thymocytes. The receptors stem from a human donor.

The chain is built from TRBV28 and TRBJ2-7, with no clear D. Looked up from germline, CDR1 is MDHEN and CDR2 is SYDVKM. The V end was cut by 6 bases, the J end by 4 bases, with 16 bases between. The CDR3 sequence is 14 residues long. CDR3 DNA sequence: TGTGCCAGCAGCCCGAATTCGGCCCGGTACGAGCAGTACTTC. Encoded protein: CASSPNSARYEQYF.

The chain links TRBV5-8 to TRBJ2-3; 10 bases map to TRBD1. CDR3 length: 16 residues. Germline V gene data show CDR1 as SGHTS and CDR2 as YDEGEE. V was clipped by 2 bases and J by 6 bases; unmatched bases: 9. The CDR3 is CASSLDRGPREDTQYF. The CDR3 region has the DNA TGTGCCAGCAGCTTAGACAGGGGGCCCCGGGAGGATACGCAGTATTTT.